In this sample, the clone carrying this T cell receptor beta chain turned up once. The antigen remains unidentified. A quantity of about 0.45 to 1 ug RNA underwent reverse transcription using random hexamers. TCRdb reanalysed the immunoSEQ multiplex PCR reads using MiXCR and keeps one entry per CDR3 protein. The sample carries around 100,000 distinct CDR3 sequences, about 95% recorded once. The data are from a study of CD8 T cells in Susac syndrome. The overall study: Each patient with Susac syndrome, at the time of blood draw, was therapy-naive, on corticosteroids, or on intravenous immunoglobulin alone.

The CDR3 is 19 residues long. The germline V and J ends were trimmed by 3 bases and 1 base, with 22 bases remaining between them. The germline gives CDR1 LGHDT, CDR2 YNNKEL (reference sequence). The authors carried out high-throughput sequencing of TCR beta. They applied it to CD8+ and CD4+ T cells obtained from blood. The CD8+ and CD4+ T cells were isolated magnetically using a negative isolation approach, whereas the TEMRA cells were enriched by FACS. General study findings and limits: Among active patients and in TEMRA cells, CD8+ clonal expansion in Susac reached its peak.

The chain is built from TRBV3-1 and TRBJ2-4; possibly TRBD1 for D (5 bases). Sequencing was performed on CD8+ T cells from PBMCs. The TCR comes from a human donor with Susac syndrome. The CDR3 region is CASSHPDRQSPKAKNIQYF. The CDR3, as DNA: TGTGCCAGCAGCCACCCAGATCGACAGTCCCCGAAGGCCAAAAACATTCAGTACTTC.